The present T cell receptor (beta chain) was sequenced within a study of shared clonotypes between healthy human individuals. Adult Caucasians living in Nashville, Tennessee made up all of the donors. As for this clone: Its specificity is not known. The sample has other DNA sequences that encode this CDR3 too.

Using immunoSEQ multiplex PCR, the repertoire was profiled, and TCRdb retains in-frame clones only, with some absent. The sample lists some 1,400,000 clones, around 97% occurring once. The CDR3 is 15 amino acids. Germline loops: CDR1 SGHRS, CDR2 YFSETQ. V lost 0 bases, J lost 1 base, and 0 bases stayed unmatched. Study results and caveats: Generation of non-shared clonotypes was less probable than generation of clonotypes shared by all four donors. The study sampled only blood, and tissue repertoires likely differ.

The specimen sequenced was naive CD4+ T cells sorted from blood. As to subset: CD45RA+ positively selected. This clonotype originated in a man aged 25-45 years in good health. The gene calls are TRBV5-1 and TRBJ2-2, with TRBD1 identical over 7 bases. CDR3 DNA sequence: TGCGCCAGCAGCTTGGGGACAGGGAACACCGGGGAGCTGTTTTTT. Residues: CASSLGTGNTGELFF.